These 30 T cell receptor beta chains were sequenced from one sample in a study of cytomegalovirus exposure and HLA in healthy donors. The primer mix had 60 Vbeta and 13 Jbeta primers. The repertoire was sequenced with immunoSEQ multiplex PCR; TCRdb's copy has only in-frame clones and lacks some. Of under 150,000 clones listed, under 85% are singletons. Sequenced input: PBMCs. The receptor set was obtained from a woman between 18 and 30 years old in good health and CMV-seronegative.

The J gene is TRBJ2-1, the V gene TRBV6-4; weak D call: TRBD2 (6 bases). The germline CDR1 and CDR2 sequences are MRHNA and SNTAGT. V was pared by 5 bases and J by 9 bases, with 14 bases between. The CDR3 is made up of 13 amino acids. The CDR3 spells CASSISREAEQFF. The CDR3 DNA sequence: TGTGCCAGCAGTATATCCAGGGAGGCTGAGCAGTTCTTC.

This chain uses TRBV7-8 with TRBJ1-1, with D perhaps matching TRBD1 (5 bases). In germline, CDR1 is SGHVS, CDR2 FQNEAQ. The CDR3 contains 16 residues. V was trimmed by 1 base and J by 0 bases, leaving 12 bases between them. This CDR3 is CASSLGAGPMNTEAFF. CDR3 DNA sequence: TGTGCCAGCAGCTTAGGGGCAGGGCCTATGAACACTGAAGCTTTCTTT.

The rearrangement uses TRBV6-1 and TRBJ2-1; TRBD2 aligns across 11 bases. Per germline, CDR1 MNHNS and CDR2 SASEGT. V lost 2 bases to trimming and J lost 3 bases; unmatched junction nucleotides: 3. This CDR3 has 16 residues. Written as DNA, the CDR3 is TGTGCCAGCAGTGAATTAGCGGGGGGGTTCTACAATGAGCAGTTCTTC. Translated: CASSELAGGFYNEQFF.

The chain joins TRBV19 to TRBJ2-2; D uncertain. The germline gives CDR1 LNHDA, CDR2 SQIVND (reference sequence). V was trimmed by 5 bases and J by 0 bases, leaving 7 bases between them. This CDR3 spans 14 amino acids. CDR3 in amino acids: CASSVRSNTGELFF. CDR3 nucleotides: TGTGCCAGTAGTGTCCGGTCGAACACCGGGGAGCTGTTTTTT.

The V call is TRBV19, the J call TRBJ2-2; 7 nucleotides align to TRBD1. Germline-derived CDR1 and CDR2 are LNHDA and SQIVND (reference sequence). The CDR3 runs to 16 residues. Trimming removed 4 bases from V and 7 bases from J; junction bases left unmatched: 12. The CDR3 loop is CASSTEPPGGGGELFF. The CDR3 DNA is TGTGCCAGTAGTACGGAACCCCCAGGGGGTGGCGGGGAGCTGTTTTTT.

The sample holds a few counts of this clone. The chain is built from TRBV7-8 and TRBJ1-1, with D unresolved. CDR1 is SGHVS and CDR2 is FQNEAQ in the germline V gene. The CDR3 extends over 13 amino acids. V was pared by 3 bases and J by 4 bases, with 9 bases between. CDR3 nucleotide sequence: TGTGCCAGCAGCTTTGGGAGGAGCACTGAAGCTTTCTTT. This gives the protein CASSFGRSTEAFF.

This clone was observed a few times. V usage is TRBV19 and J usage is TRBJ2-1, with 9 bases matching TRBD1. V shed 5 bases and J 4 bases; nucleotides not matched to a gene: 3. This CDR3 has 14 amino acids. CDR1 and CDR2 from the germline V gene are LNHDA and SQIVND (reference sequence). In nucleotides, the CDR3 is TGTGCCAGTAGTCCGGGACAGGGATACAATGAGCAGTTCTTC. It yields the protein CASSPGQGYNEQFF.

The chain combines TRBV4-1 with TRBJ2-4, with D tentatively TRBD1 (6 bases). V lost 0 bases, J lost 1 base, and 13 bases lay in between. The CDR3 is 17 residues long. Germline loops: CDR1 MGHRA, CDR2 YSYEKL. DNA of the CDR3: TGCGCCAGCAGCCAAGATGCAGGGGCGGGTGCCAAAAACATTCAGTACTTC. It specifies CASSQDAGAGAKNIQYF.

A few counts support this clone. This chain links TRBV4-2 with TRBJ2-7; D remains ambiguous. Trimming stripped 1 base from V and 2 bases from J, with 9 bases between. The CDR3 contains 14 residues. Germline values: CDR1 LGHNA, CDR2 YNFKEQ. CDR3 bases: TGTGCCAGCAGCCAAGCTCAGGCCACCTACGAGCAGTACTTC. Translating it yields CASSQAQATYEQYF.

The rearrangement links TRBV6-1 to TRBJ2-4; a weak D match, TRBD1 (6 bases). The germline gives CDR1 MNHNS, CDR2 SASEGT. The CDR3 is made up of 14 amino acids. Trimming took off 5 bases at V and 1 base at J, with 9 bases between the two ends. CDR3 residues: CASSTGFAKNIQYF. Here the CDR3 DNA reads TGTGCCAGCAGTACAGGGTTCGCCAAAAACATTCAGTACTTC.

V usage is TRBV28 and J usage is TRBJ2-3; tentatively, D is TRBD1 (6 bases). Trimming stripped 3 bases from V and 1 base from J, with 14 bases between. CDR1 MDHEN and CDR2 SYDVKM come from the germline V gene. The CDR3 has 16 residues. CDR3: CASSLGPEGGTDTQYF. The CDR3, as DNA: TGTGCCAGCAGTTTGGGTCCCGAGGGGGGCACAGATACGCAGTATTTT. The full variable domain, its missing parts supplied by reference TRBV28 and TRBJ2-3, is DVKVTQSSRYLVKRTGEKVFLECVQDMDHENMFWYRQDPGLGLRLIYFSYDVKMKEKGDIPEGYSVSREKKERFSLILESASTNQTSMYLCASSLGPEGGTDTQYFGPGTRLTVL.

V gene TRBV4-1 combines with J gene TRBJ2-1, with TRBD1 matching 7 bases. The CDR3 consists of 16 residues. J lost 6 bases, V lost 4 bases, and 12 bases had no gene match. Germline V gene sequence: CDR1 MGHRA, CDR2 YSYEKL. CDR3 DNA: TGCGCCAGCAGCCTTATGGGGACAGTAGTCTCCAATGAGCAGTTCTTC. It translates to CASSLMGTVVSNEQFF.

This clone was seen only once. This chain links TRBV27 with TRBJ2-7; D is possibly TRBD2 (5 bases). Germline CDR1 and CDR2: MNHEY and SMNVEV (reference sequence). V lost 5 bases, J lost 0 bases, and 14 bases lay in between. The CDR3 extends over 15 amino acids. For the CDR3, the DNA is TGTGCCAGCAGTCTAGACGGGGTAAGCTCCTACGAGCAGTACTTC. This sequence encodes CASSLDGVSSYEQYF.

This chain joins TRBV6-5 and TRBJ1-1; 9 positions agree with TRBD1. The junction had 9 bases not matched to a gene; V was cut back by 6 bases and J by 4 bases. From germline, CDR1 is MNHEY and CDR2 SVGAGI. The CDR3 sequence is 15 residues long. The CDR3 spells CASRFRTGGFTEAFF. CDR3 coding DNA: TGTGCCAGCAGGTTCAGAACAGGGGGCTTCACTGAAGCTTTCTTT.

In its sample, this clone was seen once. J is TRBJ1-4 and V is TRBV5-5; D is ambiguous. Germline CDR1 reads SGHKS; CDR2 reads YYEKEE (reference sequence). V dropped 5 bases and J dropped 7 bases, with 21 bases sitting between them. This CDR3 contains 16 residues. In nucleotides, the CDR3 is TGTGCCAGCAGTTTTACGCAGGTCCTGGCGGGTGAAAAACTGTTTTTT. Its protein product is CASSFTQVLAGEKLFF.

The V call is TRBV6-1, the J call TRBJ1-1; D is perhaps TRBD1 (5 bases). The CDR3 spans 17 residues. Trimming shortened V by 1 base and J by 11 bases, and 26 bases separated the two germline ends. Germline lookup yields CDR1 MNHNS and CDR2 SASEGT. CDR3 DNA sequence: TGTGCCAGCAGTGAAGGGTCCCAGGGCAGTATGTTTCGGCGGGCTTTCTTT. Protein product: CASSEGSQGSMFRRAFF.

The rearrangement joins TRBV5-6 to TRBJ1-3; weak D call: TRBD1 (5 bases). Germline values: CDR1 SGHDT, CDR2 YYEEEE. The CDR3 extends over 14 amino acids. V was cut by 2 bases and J by 3 bases, with 9 bases left in between. CDR3 residues: CASSFRGVGNTIYF. The CDR3 bases are TGTGCCAGCAGCTTCCGGGGGGTTGGAAACACCATATATTTT.

This chain joins TRBV5-1 and TRBJ2-3, with D possibly matching TRBD2 (5 bases). The V and J ends lost 0 bases and 2 bases respectively, with 13 bases between them. This CDR3 spans 16 amino acids. Germline CDR1 reads SGHRS; CDR2 reads YFSETQ. The CDR3 region has the DNA TGCGCCAGCAGCTTGGCCGCGGGTATGCCCACAGATACGCAGTATTTT. Translation gives CASSLAAGMPTDTQYF. The full variable domain, with the rest looked up from reference TRBV5-1 and TRBJ2-3, is KAGVTQTPRYLIKTRGQQVTLSCSPISGHRSVSWYQQTPGQGLQFLFEYFSETQRNKGNFPGRFSGRQFSNSRSEMNVSTLELGDSALYLCASSLAAGMPTDTQYFGPGTRLTVL.

The sample holds a few counts of this clone. The chain joins TRBV6-5 to TRBJ1-1, with no clear D. CDR1 and CDR2 (germline): MNHEY, SVGAGI. Deletions cut 2 bases from V and 5 bases from J, with 9 bases between. The CDR3 loop spans 13 amino acids. The CDR3 here is CASSYMGRTEAFF. As DNA, the CDR3 is TGTGCCAGCAGTTACATGGGCCGGACTGAAGCTTTCTTT.

This clone came up a few times. V and J are TRBV5-1 and TRBJ2-2; TRBD1 agrees at 8 bases. This CDR3 is built from 14 residues. In germline, CDR1 is SGHRS, CDR2 YFSETQ. J gave up 5 bases and V 4 bases, and 4 bases lay outside the gene matches. The DNA for the CDR3 is TGCGCCAGCAGCGCAGGGGGCCTAACCGGGGAGCTGTTTTTT. Protein product: CASSAGGLTGELFF.

The table lists this clone with a few counts. The V and J genes are TRBV6-5 and TRBJ1-1; D might be TRBD1 (6 bases). This CDR3 is 12 amino acids long. In germline, CDR1 is MNHEY, CDR2 SVGAGI. V lost 5 bases and J 7 bases, leaving 11 bases between the germline ends. CDR3 protein: CASSTSGVEAFF. Here the CDR3 DNA reads TGTGCCAGCAGTACTTCAGGGGTTGAAGCTTTCTTT.

The chain has TRBV15 and TRBJ1-6; D call uncertain. V gave up 0 bases and J gave up 0 bases, with 18 bases separating them. Per the germline V gene, CDR1 is LNHNV and CDR2 is YYDKDF (reference sequence). CDR3 length: 20 amino acids. In DNA form, the CDR3 reads TGTGCCACCAGCAGAGATCCGAACGTTATACAGAGCTCCTATAATTCACCCCTCCACTTT. Residues: CATSRDPNVIQSSYNSPLHF.

This clone was counted a few times. The gene calls are TRBV15 and TRBJ2-7; the D gene is possibly TRBD1 (6 bases). The CDR3 sequence is 14 residues long. V gave up 0 bases and J gave up 4 bases, with 10 bases separating them. The germline CDR1 and CDR2 sequences are LNHNV and YYDKDF (reference sequence). The CDR3 DNA reads TGTGCCACCAGCAGAGAACAGGGCAGATACGAGCAGTACTTC. Protein product: CATSREQGRYEQYF.

The chain recombines TRBV5-4 with TRBJ2-7, with TRBD2 matching over 11 bases. The CDR3 extends over 16 amino acids. The V gene's germline CDR1 is SGHNT and CDR2 YYREEE (reference sequence). The V and J ends lost 3 bases and 4 bases, in that order; junction bases with no gene match: 9. Written as DNA, the CDR3 is TGTGCCAGCAGCTGGGGTAGCGGGGGGGCCATTTACGAGCAGTACTTC. Translation gives CASSWGSGGAIYEQYF. Looking up the rest from reference TRBV5-4 and TRBJ2-7 gives the full variable domain: ETGVTQSPTHLIKTRGQQVTLRCSSQSGHNTVSWYQQALGQGPQFIFQYYREEENGRGNFPPRFSGLQFPNYSSELNVNALELDDSALYLCASSWGSGGAIYEQYFGPGTRLTVT.

V usage is TRBV2 and J usage is TRBJ1-1; D remains unclear. Germline lookup yields CDR1 SNHLY and CDR2 FYNNEI. The CDR3 runs 13 residues. V was pared by 2 bases and J by 1 base, with 5 bases between. This CDR3 reads CASSESSNTEAFF. The DNA of the CDR3 is TGTGCCAGCAGTGAAAGCTCGAACACTGAAGCTTTCTTT. The full variable domain, rest sourced from reference TRBV2 and TRBJ1-1, is EPEVTQTPSHQVTQMGQEVILRCVPISNHLYFYWYRQILGQKVEFLVSFYNNEISEKSEIFDDQFSVERPDGSNFTLKIRSTKLEDSAMYFCASSESSNTEAFFGQGTRLTVV.

This clone was counted between two and nine times. The chain is built from TRBV7-2 and TRBJ1-4, with 7 bases fitting TRBD1. CDR3 length equals 15 residues. The V gene end was trimmed by 6 bases and the J gene end by 4 bases; junction bases not matched to a gene: 8. CDR1 is SGHTA and CDR2 is FQGNSA in the germline V gene. The CDR3 DNA is TGTGCCAGCAGAGCGGACAGGTGGAATAATGAAAAACTGTTTTTT. Its protein product is CASRADRWNNEKLFF.

The chain employs TRBV15 and TRBJ1-2; TRBD1 aligns across 8 bases. Per germline, CDR1 LNHNV and CDR2 YYDKDF (reference sequence). This CDR3 is built from 16 residues. The V gene end was trimmed by 0 bases and the J gene end by 7 bases; junction bases not matched to a gene: 10. CDR3 in DNA: TGTGCCACCAGCAGAGATTCCTTGGACAGGGATCGTGGCTACACCTTC. This gives the protein CATSRDSLDRDRGYTF.

V is TRBV2 and J is TRBJ2-1; D might be TRBD2 (7 bases). The CDR3 runs to 14 residues. Trimming removed 5 bases from V and 1 base from J, with 9 bases in between. The germline V gene has CDR1 SNHLY and CDR2 FYNNEI. The CDR3 nucleotides are TGTGCCAGCAGTAAGGGGGGGTCCTACAATGAGCAGTTCTTC. Translation: CASSKGGSYNEQFF. Full variable domain (remainder filled in from reference TRBV2 and TRBJ2-1): EPEVTQTPSHQVTQMGQEVILRCVPISNHLYFYWYRQILGQKVEFLVSFYNNEISEKSEIFDDQFSVERPDGSNFTLKIRSTKLEDSAMYFCASSKGGSYNEQFFGPGTRLTVL.

This clone was counted a single time. The CDR3 bases are TGTGCCAGTAGTATGGAAGGGGCAACAAATCAGCCCCAGCATTTT. Protein sequence: CASSMEGATNQPQHF. The V and J genes are TRBV19 and TRBJ1-5; possible D gene TRBD1, 5 bases. The CDR3 sequence is 15 residues long. Trimming removed 3 bases at V and 4 bases at J, with 13 bases between. Per germline, CDR1 LNHDA and CDR2 SQIVND (reference sequence).

This chain uses TRBV6-1 with TRBJ1-4; D gene ambiguous. V lost 6 bases, J lost 7 bases, and 18 bases lay in between. Germline V gene lookup returns CDR1 MNHNS and CDR2 SASEGT. The CDR3 is 15 residues long. The CDR3 DNA follows: TGTGCCAGCAGGTCCCGGGATCCGGGTCTTGAAAAACTGTTTTTT. It is translated as CASRSRDPGLEKLFF.